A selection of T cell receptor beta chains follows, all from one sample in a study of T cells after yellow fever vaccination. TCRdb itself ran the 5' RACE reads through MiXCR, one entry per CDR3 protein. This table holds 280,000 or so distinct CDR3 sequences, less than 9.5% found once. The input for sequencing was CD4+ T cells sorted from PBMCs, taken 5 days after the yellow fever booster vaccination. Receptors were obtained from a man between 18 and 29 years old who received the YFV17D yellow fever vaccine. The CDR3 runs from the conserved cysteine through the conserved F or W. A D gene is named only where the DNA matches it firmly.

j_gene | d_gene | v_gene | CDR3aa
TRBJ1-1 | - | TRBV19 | CASRVTLGTEAFF
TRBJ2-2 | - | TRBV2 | CASRRAGELFF
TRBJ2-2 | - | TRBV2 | CASSEESPPTGELFF
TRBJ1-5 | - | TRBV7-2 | CASSRTTASNQPQHF
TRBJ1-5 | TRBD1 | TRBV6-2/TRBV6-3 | CASDLDAGGRQPQHF
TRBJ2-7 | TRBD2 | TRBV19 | CASRGLAGSYEQYF
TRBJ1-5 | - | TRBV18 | CASSPLGEGSNQPQHF
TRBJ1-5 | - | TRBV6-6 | CASKQGPNQPQHF
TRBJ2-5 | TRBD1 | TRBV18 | CASSPGQGGETQYF
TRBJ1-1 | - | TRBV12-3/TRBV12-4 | CASSSLDNAFF
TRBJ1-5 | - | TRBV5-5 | CARPGQHSNQPQHF
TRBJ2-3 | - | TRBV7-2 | CASGKGEAANTQYF
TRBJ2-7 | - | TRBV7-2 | CASTFTGSLEQYF
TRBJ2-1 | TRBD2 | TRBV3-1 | CASSHERGYYNEQFF
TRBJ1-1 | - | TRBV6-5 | CASTTPGVNTEAFF
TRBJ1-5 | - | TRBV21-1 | CASSGRELNQPQHF
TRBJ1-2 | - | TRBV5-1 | CASSPRSIEDGYTF
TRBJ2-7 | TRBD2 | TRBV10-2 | CASSGLAVVVFYEQYF
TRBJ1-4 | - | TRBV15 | CATSLLTLNEKLFF
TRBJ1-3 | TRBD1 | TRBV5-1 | CASSYTPGQGTGNTIYF
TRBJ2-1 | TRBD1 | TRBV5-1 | CASSAGTEYNEQFF
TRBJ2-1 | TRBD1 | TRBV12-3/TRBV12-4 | CASSLTDRANEQFF
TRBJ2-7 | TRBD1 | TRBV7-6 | CASSPRTGTGEQYF
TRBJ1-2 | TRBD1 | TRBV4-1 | CASSQGGTGHNYGYTF
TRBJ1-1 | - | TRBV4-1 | CASSLAFLPNTEAFF
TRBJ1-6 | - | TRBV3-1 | CASSPRDTNSPLHF
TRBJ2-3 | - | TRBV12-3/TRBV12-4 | CASSAASRGAIDTQYF
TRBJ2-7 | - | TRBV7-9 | CASSPPAAPYEQYF
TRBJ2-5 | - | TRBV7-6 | CASSSDSWKTQYF
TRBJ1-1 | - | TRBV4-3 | CASSQESGGDTEAFF
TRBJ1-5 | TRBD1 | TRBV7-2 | CASSPNTGGKGQPQHF
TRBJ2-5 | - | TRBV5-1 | CASSFGAREATQYF
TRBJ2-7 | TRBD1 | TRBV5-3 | CARSRDRGGLYEQYF
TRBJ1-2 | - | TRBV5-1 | CASSSGPTGGYTF
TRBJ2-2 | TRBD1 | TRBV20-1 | CSVGGSNTGELFF
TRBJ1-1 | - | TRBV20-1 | CSARVQGEAFF
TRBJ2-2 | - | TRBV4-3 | CASSQEQRFFNTGELFF
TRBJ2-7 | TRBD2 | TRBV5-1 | CASSSRGTSGYEQYF
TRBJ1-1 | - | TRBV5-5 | CASSRSSNMNTEAFF
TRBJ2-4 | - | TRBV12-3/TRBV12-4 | CASSLGGNIQYF
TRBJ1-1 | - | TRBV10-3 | CAITQGSGRNTEAFF
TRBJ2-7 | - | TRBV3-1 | CASSQQTYEQYF
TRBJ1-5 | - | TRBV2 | CASSDSGDGQPQHF
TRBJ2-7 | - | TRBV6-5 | CASKVPEQYF
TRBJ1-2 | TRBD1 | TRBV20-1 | CSAQPPGQNYYGYTF
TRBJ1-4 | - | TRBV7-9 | CASSFQGTTNEKLFF
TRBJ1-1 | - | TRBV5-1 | CASSVGEEGGTEAFF
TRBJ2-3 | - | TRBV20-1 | CSARGIVVDTQYF
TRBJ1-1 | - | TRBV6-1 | CASSEYTGLDTEAFF
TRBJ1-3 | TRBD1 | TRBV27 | CASSLEYGTASGNTIYF
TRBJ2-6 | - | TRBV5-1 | CASSLRVSGANVLTF